The clone carrying this TCR beta chain was seen more than once but under ten times. The antigen is unknown. The sample is drawn from a study of beta chain features in type 1 diabetes. Study results and caveats: Among patients with Type 1 diabetes, TCRB CDR3s were moderately but significantly shorter in every one of the four CD4+ subsets. cDNA-based sequencing might over-represent cells highly expressing TCR.

V was clipped by 5 bases and J by 12 bases, with 26 bases between them. CDR3 length equals 16 residues. The V gene's germline CDR1 is SGHTA and CDR2 FQGNSA. The investigators reverse transcribed all of the isolated RNA, so they sequenced expressed TCRB transcripts. Clones were read by immunoSEQ multiplex PCR, and TCRdb kept only the in-frame ones, dropping some. The sample has hundreds of thousands of clones, around 14% seen once. V gene TRBV7-2 combines with J gene TRBJ2-1; D is uncertain. This TCR was recovered from a man between 25 and 39 years old in good health. Sequencing was done on a sample of naive CD4+ T cells from blood. The chain's CDR3 is CASSVARVESRMRQFF. CDR3 DNA sequence: TGTGCCAGCAGCGTGGCACGCGTGGAATCGAGAATGAGGCAGTTCTTC.